The 20 T cell receptor beta chains reported below all come from one sample, sequenced in a study of T cells expressing NK-cell markers. TCRdb reprocessed the 5' RACE reads, with one entry per CDR3 protein and no DNA. The sample has about 410,000 distinct CDR3 sequences. Sequencing input: blood T cells: a sorted CD56 or NKG2C T cell subset, CD4+ or CD8+ T cells, or bulk PBMC T cells (not recorded which). The receptors come from a woman between 45 and 60 years old in good health.

The chain employs TRBV12-3 or TRBV12-4 and TRBJ1-1; the D call from TCRdb, TRBD1, cannot be confirmed without DNA. The CDR3 is made up of 15 amino acids. CDR3 residues: CASRLPGWQNTEAFF.

The rearrangement joins TRBV18 to TRBJ2-5; TCRdb names TRBD1, which stays unverified in the absence of DNA. The germline V gene encodes CDR1 KGHSH and CDR2 LQKENI. The CDR3 loop spans 18 amino acids. The CDR3 is CASSPRAAGGSFQETQYF.

The rearrangement joins TRBV5-1 to TRBJ2-2; TCRdb picks TRBD2, but there is no DNA to check that call. CDR1 and CDR2 (germline): SGHRS, YFSETQ. The CDR3 runs to 15 residues. CDR3 region: CASSLNGGGTGELFF.

The CDR3 sequence: CATRRADEQFF. V usage is TRBV24-1 and J usage is TRBJ2-1. This CDR3 comprises 11 residues. Germline V gene data show CDR1 as KGHDR and CDR2 as SFDVKD.

The J gene is TRBJ2-3, the V gene TRBV5-1; the TRBD2 assignment by TCRdb is unverifiable without DNA. The V gene's germline CDR1 is SGHRS and CDR2 YFSETQ. The CDR3 runs to 15 residues. CDR3 residues: CASKWEGTSTDTQYF.

This chain links TRBV10-1 with TRBJ2-7; with no DNA, the TCRdb D assignment of TRBD2 cannot be verified. CDR1 is WNHNN, CDR2 SYGVQD, per germline (reference sequence). The CDR3 length is 12 residues. The CDR3 here is CASSETGRSQYF.

CDR3 region: CASSQRTSGVETQYF. V gene TRBV3-1 combines with J gene TRBJ2-5; checking the TCRdb D call of TRBD2 is not possible without DNA. CDR3 length: 15 amino acids. From germline, CDR1 is LGHDT and CDR2 YNNKEL (reference sequence).

The CDR3 sequence: CASRYDRNEQFF. V usage is TRBV5-6 and J usage is TRBJ2-1; TCRdb gives TRBD1 as the D gene, but with no DNA this cannot be confirmed. This CDR3 has 12 amino acids. Germline V CDR1 and CDR2: SGHDT, YYEEEE.

The chain recombines TRBV15 with TRBJ2-4; the TCRdb D gene call, TRBD1, has no DNA to confirm it. The CDR3 spans 18 residues. Germline CDR1 is LNHNV and CDR2 is YYDKDF (reference sequence). The CDR3 spells CATPPGQGTYRAKNIQYF. Together with reference TRBV15 and TRBJ2-4, the CDR3 gives the full variable domain: DAMVIQNPRYQVTQFGKPVTLSCSQTLNHNVMYWYQQKSSQAPKLLFHYYDKDFNNEADTPDNFQSRRPNTSFCFLDIRSPGLGDTAMYLCATPPGQGTYRAKNIQYFGAGTRLSVL.

The chain recombines TRBV30 with TRBJ2-7; TCRdb's D gene call, TRBD2, goes unchecked for lack of DNA. The CDR3 contains 13 residues. The germline CDR1 and CDR2 sequences are GTSNPN and SVGIG (reference sequence). The chain's CDR3 is CAWTKGLAGRPYF. Combining the CDR3 with reference TRBV30 and TRBJ2-7 gives the whole variable domain SQTIHQWPATLVQPVGSPLSLECTVEGTSNPNLYWYRQAAGRGLQLLFYSVGIGQISSEVPQNLSASRPQDRQFILSSKKLLLSDSGFYLCAWTKGLAGRPYFGPGTRLTVT.

This chain joins TRBV19 and TRBJ2-1; there is no DNA to check the TCRdb D call of TRBD2. CDR3 length: 14 amino acids. Germline-derived CDR1 and CDR2 are LNHDA and SQIVND (reference sequence). CDR3 loop: CASSMRVSYNEQFF.

The chain recombines TRBV20-1 with TRBJ2-1; TCRdb indicates TRBD1, and absent DNA this call remains unverified. The length of the CDR3 is 14 residues. In germline, CDR1 is DFQATT, CDR2 SNEGSKA (reference sequence). CDR3 residues: CSARAQQGTNEQFF.

The chain uses TRBV20-1 and TRBJ2-7; the D call of TRBD1 rests on TCRdb alone, since no DNA is present to check it. Per germline, CDR1 DFQATT and CDR2 SNEGSKA (reference sequence). The CDR3 covers 13 residues. The CDR3 region is CSARPIGRYEQYF.

The V gene is TRBV11-3, the J gene TRBJ2-1; TCRdb's D call, TRBD2, is unchecked because there is no DNA. From germline, CDR1 is SGHNT and CDR2 YENEEA. The CDR3 runs to 16 residues. CDR3 in amino acids: CASRSGTSGPYNEQFF.

J is TRBJ2-5 and V is TRBV6-5; the D call of TRBD2 rests on TCRdb alone, since no DNA is present to check it. Germline V gene lookup returns CDR1 MNHEY and CDR2 SVGAGI. CDR3 size: 13 residues. The CDR3: CASSYRQGPTQYF.

This chain connects TRBV6-2 or TRBV6-3 to TRBJ1-5; checking the TCRdb D call of TRBD1 is not possible without DNA. Germline values: CDR1 MNHEY, CDR2 SVGEGT. The CDR3 sequence is 17 residues long. The CDR3 reads CASSLRQGLGGNQPQHF.

J is TRBJ2-2 and V is TRBV28. The CDR3 is 13 amino acids. Germline assignment: CDR1 MDHEN and CDR2 SYDVKM. The CDR3 reads CASSFMSTGELFF.

The CDR3 is CAISDPGRGRLETQYF. The chain has TRBV10-3 and TRBJ2-5; TCRdb lists TRBD1, though no DNA is available to test this call. Germline lookup yields CDR1 ENHRY and CDR2 SYGVKD. The CDR3 runs 16 residues.

This rearrangement joins TRBV5-1 to TRBJ2-5; there is no DNA to check the TCRdb D call of TRBD1. The V gene's germline CDR1 is SGHRS and CDR2 YFSETQ. This CDR3 contains 16 residues. CDR3 loop: CASSLRRQGVEETQYF. Full variable domain (rest looked up from reference TRBV5-1 and TRBJ2-5): KAGVTQTPRYLIKTRGQQVTLSCSPISGHRSVSWYQQTPGQGLQFLFEYFSETQRNKGNFPGRFSGRQFSNSRSEMNVSTLELGDSALYLCASSLRRQGVEETQYFGPGTRLLVL.

The chain carries TRBV24-1 and TRBJ2-1. CDR3 size: 13 residues. CDR1 and CDR2 (germline): KGHDR, SFDVKD. The CDR3 sequence: CATSSTQRYEQFF.